The 2 T cell receptor beta chains presented below share a single source sample, sequenced in a study of post-analysis software for immune sequencing data. The antigens these receptors bind are not known. TCR beta cDNA libraries included unique molecular identifiers. TCRdb used MiXCR to reprocess the PCR reads, holding one entry per CDR3 protein. Of about 500,000 distinct CDR3 sequences listed, roughly 46% are singletons. The study, taken as a whole, reports: Five TRBV segments, including TRBV5-6, TRBV5-1 and TRBV20-1, were more frequent in patients than controls.

The source material was blood. The receptors originated from a girl under 18 with multiple sclerosis.

The chain employs TRBV28 and TRBJ2-5, with a possible D match to TRBD1 (6 bases). Looked up from germline, CDR1 is MDHEN and CDR2 is SYDVKM. The V end lost 7 bases, the J end lost 1 base, and 13 bases lay between the germline ends. There are 14 residues in the CDR3. DNA for the CDR3: TGTGCCAGCACCGGACAGAGCCCCCAAGAGACCCAGTACTTC. Its translation is CASTGQSPQETQYF.

This clonotype was seen a few times. The CDR3 here is CASSPGQGVNEQFF. CDR3 DNA: TGTGCCAGCAGTCCGGGGCAGGGGGTCAATGAGCAGTTCTTC. The chain carries TRBV12-3 or TRBV12-4 and TRBJ2-1, with TRBD1 matching over 7 bases. The CDR3 is 14 amino acids. V dropped 5 bases and J dropped 6; count of bases not matched to a gene: 7.